This record looks at one T cell receptor beta chain sequence and its context. This specimen belongs to a study of T cell changes during pregnancy in multiple sclerosis. Clones were sequenced by immunoSEQ multiplex PCR, and TCRdb holds only the in-frame ones, with some missing. The sample contains roughly 83,000 clones, about 90% of which appear only once. CDR1 is LGHNA, CDR2 YSLEER, per germline. The CDR3 sequence is 20 residues long. Trimming cost V 0 bases and J 10 bases; bases outside gene matches: 26. The sequence was collected from a female donor in good health, serving as a control in a pregnancy study. Some clones in this sample may be carry-over from other donors' samples. The sequencing here drew on PBMCs, taken in the first trimester of pregnancy. The chain joins TRBV4-3 to TRBJ1-1, with 7 nucleotides matching TRBD1. The DNA for the CDR3 is TGCGCCAGCAGCCAAGAAGTTAGTGTGGTTCAGGGGGTTTCTTTTACGACAGCTTTCTTT. Translating it yields CASSQEVSVVQGVSFTTAFF.